This entry concerns a single T cell receptor beta chain. These data are taken from a study of T cells expressing NK-cell markers. Study-wide background: Cells sorted as CD3+CD56+NKG2C+, CD3+CD56+NKG2C- and CD3+CD56-NKG2C+ T cells supplied the TCR beta repertoires.

UMIs accompanied the 5'RACE template switching by which TCR beta cDNA was made. TCRdb reprocessed the 5' RACE reads, with one entry per CDR3 protein and no DNA. The record lists about 460,000 distinct CDR3 sequences, of which the ten most abundant hold more than 1.4%. Sequenced material: blood T cells: a sorted CD56 or NKG2C T cell subset, CD4+ or CD8+ T cells, or bulk PBMC T cells (not recorded which). This receptor was obtained from a woman aged 45 to 65 in good health.

This CDR3 reads CASSPPKGPPNEQFF. The chain couples TRBV18 to TRBJ2-1; the D call of TRBD1 rests on TCRdb alone, since no DNA is present to check it. The CDR3 is 15 residues long. Germline V gene sequence: CDR1 KGHSH, CDR2 LQKENI.